These 28 T cell receptor beta chains originate from one sample sequenced in a study of cytomegalovirus exposure and HLA in healthy donors. Primers: 60 Vbeta forward and 13 Jbeta reverse. Produced via immunoSEQ multiplex PCR; TCRdb's table is partial and in-frame only. The repertoire has 150,000 to 200,000 clones, 75% to 85% of them found once; the top ten carry 1.6%. Sample: PBMCs. These receptors originate from a woman aged 50 to 60 in good health and CMV-seronegative.

V usage is TRBV28 and J usage is TRBJ1-4; TRBD1 matches at 9 bases. V shed 4 bases, J shed 7 bases, and the junction held 7 bases outside the gene matches. CDR3 length: 15 amino acids. Germline V lookup: CDR1 MDHEN, CDR2 SYDVKM. CDR3 nucleotide sequence: TGTGCCAGCAGTTGGGGACAGGGCCTTGTTGAAAAACTGTTTTTT. Residues: CASSWGQGLVEKLFF.

The chain recombines TRBV6-5 with TRBJ1-6; 10 bases agree with TRBD1. This CDR3 contains 15 residues. V was pared by 9 bases and J by 5 bases, with 7 bases of the junction left unmatched. Germline CDR1 is MNHEY and CDR2 is SVGAGI. The CDR3 is CASIQDRGDNSPLHF. The CDR3 DNA reads as TGTGCCAGTATACAGGACAGGGGGGATAATTCACCCCTCCACTTT.

The J gene is TRBJ2-5, the V gene TRBV6-1; 8 nucleotides match TRBD1. J was trimmed by 11 bases and V by 0 bases; bases with no gene match: 5. The CDR3 has 13 residues. Germline V gene lookup returns CDR1 MNHNS and CDR2 SASEGT. The CDR3 region is CASSEARGQEQYF. CDR3 sequence (DNA): TGTGCCAGCAGTGAAGCCAGGGGGCAAGAGCAGTACTTC.

J is TRBJ1-2 and V is TRBV7-2, with 9 bases that match TRBD1. The CDR3 loop spans 14 amino acids. From germline, CDR1 is SGHTA and CDR2 FQGNSA. Trimming removed 2 bases from V and 8 bases from J; junction bases left unmatched: 6. CDR3 in amino acids: CASSLSRTGEGYTF. CDR3 coding DNA: TGTGCCAGCAGCTTAAGTAGGACAGGGGAAGGCTACACCTTC.

In its sample, this clone was seen a few times. The rearrangement links TRBV7-3 to TRBJ1-1; D uncertain. The length of the CDR3 is 14 residues. The germline gives CDR1 SGHTA, CDR2 FQGTGA. Trimming took 4 bases from V and 5 from J, leaving 14 bases between them. DNA of the CDR3: TGTGCCAGCAGCTCAAGACGGACTCGGACTGAAGCTTTCTTT. Encoded protein: CASSSRRTRTEAFF.

This rearrangement joins TRBV29-1 to TRBJ2-3, with D unclear. CDR1 is SQVTM and CDR2 is ANQGSEA in the germline V gene. This CDR3 is built from 12 residues. The V gene lost 4 bases and the J gene lost 1 base, with 6 bases spanning the gap. The CDR3 sequence is CSVVQGTDTQYF. The CDR3 bases are TGCAGCGTTGTTCAGGGCACAGATACGCAGTATTTT.

A single count supports this clone. The chain uses TRBV6-5 and TRBJ1-2, with D unresolved. Between the trimmed V and J ends, which lost 5 bases and 8 bases, there was a span of 15 bases. The CDR3 has 13 amino acids. The germline CDR1 and CDR2 sequences are MNHEY and SVGAGI. The CDR3 DNA is TGTGCCAGCAGTGAGTCCTGGGCAATGGGCTACACCTTC. Protein: CASSESWAMGYTF.

This rearrangement joins TRBV29-1 to TRBJ2-1, with 10 positions matching TRBD1. The CDR3 runs 15 residues. With 5 bases clipped from V and 9 bases from J, the junction kept 13 bases outside the gene matches. Germline V gives CDR1 SQVTM, CDR2 ANQGSEA. The CDR3 reads CSVFGGDRGISEQFF. In DNA form, the CDR3 reads TGCAGCGTTTTTGGGGGGGACAGGGGAATTTCTGAGCAGTTCTTC.

The rearrangement uses TRBV4-3 and TRBJ1-3; 8 positions match TRBD1. Germline CDR1 LGHNA, CDR2 YSLEER. The J segment lost 1 base and the V segment lost 2 bases, leaving 4 bases of the junction unmatched. CDR3 length: 16 amino acids. CDR3 DNA sequence: TGCGCCAGCAGCCAATTTACAGGGGGATCTGGAAACACCATATATTTT. Encoded protein: CASSQFTGGSGNTIYF.

The chain carries TRBV5-6 and TRBJ2-1; a weak D match, TRBD1 (6 bases). Trimming stripped 2 bases from V and 4 bases from J, with 7 bases between. CDR3 length equals 13 residues. Germline V CDR1 and CDR2: SGHDT, YYEEEE. The CDR3 DNA follows: TGTGCCAGCAGCTTCGGACAGTACAATGAGCAGTTCTTC. Residues: CASSFGQYNEQFF.

The chain couples TRBV7-8 to TRBJ2-7; 10 bases match TRBD2. The CDR3 is 15 residues long. V lost 5 bases, J lost 0 bases, and 4 bases stayed unmatched. CDR1 SGHVS and CDR2 FQNEAQ come from the germline V gene. The CDR3 sequence is CASSRTSGASYEQYF. In nucleotides, the CDR3 is TGTGCCAGCAGCCGGACTAGCGGTGCCTCCTACGAGCAGTACTTC.

V and J are TRBV28 and TRBJ2-7; D is unresolved. V dropped 2 bases and J dropped 4 bases, with 3 bases sitting between them. The CDR3 consists of 11 residues. Per the germline V gene, CDR1 is MDHEN and CDR2 is SYDVKM. As DNA, the CDR3 is TGTGCCAGCAGTTTACTTTACGAGCAGTACTTC. Its translation is CASSLLYEQYF.

The rearrangement links TRBV28 to TRBJ1-1; 7 bases are shared with TRBD1. This CDR3 comprises 16 residues. Germline values: CDR1 MDHEN, CDR2 SYDVKM. Trimming at V came to 4 bases and at J to 4 bases, leaving 12 bases not matched to a gene. The CDR3: CASSSRQGPRGTEAFF. CDR3 in DNA: TGTGCCAGCAGTTCGCGACAGGGACCCCGGGGCACTGAAGCTTTCTTT.

V usage is TRBV18 and J usage is TRBJ1-4, with 9 bases identical to TRBD1. With V trimmed by 4 bases and J by 4 bases, 10 bases remained unmatched. The CDR3 sequence is 17 residues long. CDR1 is KGHSH, CDR2 LQKENI, per germline. This CDR3 is CASSLMKPGQGNEKLFF. DNA of the CDR3: TGTGCCAGCTCACTAATGAAGCCGGGACAGGGTAATGAAAAACTGTTTTTT.

The CDR3 DNA reads TGTGCCAGCAGCCTTGCTGGCGGGAGAGACAAAAACATTCAGTACTTC. It translates to CASSLAGGRDKNIQYF. The rearrangement joins TRBV7-2 to TRBJ2-4, with 7 nucleotides matching TRBD2. Germline CDR1 SGHTA, CDR2 FQGNSA. J lost 3 bases, V lost 5 bases, and 10 bases had no gene match. The CDR3 totals 16 residues.

V is TRBV5-1 and J is TRBJ2-5; D may be TRBD1 (5 bases). With 4 bases removed from V and 2 bases from J, the gap between germline ends came to 12 bases. The germline CDR1 and CDR2 sequences are SGHRS and YFSETQ. This CDR3 has 14 amino acids. The CDR3: CASSPTGQQETQYF. The DNA for the CDR3 is TGCGCCAGCAGCCCCACCGGACAACAAGAGACCCAGTACTTC. Variable domain in full (rest from reference TRBV5-1 and TRBJ2-5): KAGVTQTPRYLIKTRGQQVTLSCSPISGHRSVSWYQQTPGQGLQFLFEYFSETQRNKGNFPGRFSGRQFSNSRSEMNVSTLELGDSALYLCASSPTGQQETQYFGPGTRLLVL.

The CDR3 region is CASSEGRGANGYTF. The CDR3 DNA reads as TGTGCCAGCAGTGAAGGACGGGGGGCTAATGGCTACACCTTC. The J gene is TRBJ1-2, the V gene TRBV6-1; tentatively, D is TRBD1 (6 bases). V was pared by 1 base and J by 6 bases, with 12 bases between. Germline V gene data show CDR1 as MNHNS and CDR2 as SASEGT. The CDR3 has 14 residues.

J is TRBJ1-2 and V is TRBV9; tentatively, D is TRBD1 (5 bases). The CDR3 sequence is 17 residues long. Germline CDR1 reads SGDLS; CDR2 reads YYNGEE. The V end was cut by 3 bases, the J end by 4 bases, with 22 bases between. The CDR3 DNA is TGTGCCAGCAGCGACTCCCCTCGTGACAGTTTTCTCTATGGCTACACCTTC. Amino acids: CASSDSPRDSFLYGYTF.

The chain is built from TRBV7-2 and TRBJ1-5; no definite D call. CDR1 and CDR2 (germline): SGHTA, FQGNSA. This CDR3 contains 13 residues. V lost 5 bases to trimming and J lost 5 bases, with 10 bases between them. The CDR3 loop is CASSTVRDQPQHF. The DNA for the CDR3 is TGTGCCAGCAGCACAGTCAGAGATCAGCCCCAGCATTTT.

The V gene is TRBV9, the J gene TRBJ2-1, with 10 nucleotides matching TRBD2. The V gene end was trimmed by 4 bases and the J gene end by 0 bases; junction bases not matched to a gene: 10. Germline assignment: CDR1 SGDLS and CDR2 YYNGEE. The CDR3 extends over 18 amino acids. CDR3 amino acids: CASSHPLLAGGSYNEQFF. DNA of the CDR3: TGTGCCAGCAGCCACCCCCTTTTAGCGGGGGGCTCCTACAATGAGCAGTTCTTC.

The chain recombines TRBV21-1 with TRBJ1-2; the D call TRBD1 from the table was never checked on the DNA. TRBV21-1 represents a pseudogene. The CDR3 has 15 amino acids. DNA of the CDR3: TGTGCCAGCAGCCTCCTGGGACAGGGCTTCTATGGCTACACCTTC. Protein sequence: CASSLLGQGFYGYTF.

J is TRBJ2-1 and V is TRBV7-3, with TRBD2 matching over 8 bases. The V and J ends lost 1 base and 6 bases, in that order; junction bases with no gene match: 5. Germline CDR1 SGHTA, CDR2 FQGTGA. This CDR3 region has 15 residues. This CDR3 is CASSLRLARTNEQFF. The CDR3 region has the DNA TGTGCCAGCAGCTTAAGACTAGCGCGCACCAATGAGCAGTTCTTC.

The rearrangement links TRBV27 to TRBJ2-1; the match to TRBD2 covers 11 bases. The CDR3 extends over 19 amino acids. Germline assignment: CDR1 MNHEY and CDR2 SMNVEV (reference sequence). Trimming at V came to 10 bases and at J to 0 bases, leaving 17 bases not matched to a gene. CDR3 protein: CATSSYITSGSSSYNEQFF. The CDR3 DNA follows: TGTGCCACCTCATCTTATATTACTAGCGGGAGTTCCTCCTACAATGAGCAGTTCTTC.

The genes are TRBV12-2 and TRBJ2-5; the DNA was not used to check the table's D call, TRBD1. TRBV12-2 is assigned pseudogene status. The CDR3 is 15 residues long. CDR3 in amino acids: CASRPRQGWWETQYF. DNA of the CDR3: TGTGCAAGTCGCCCCCGACAGGGTTGGTGGGAGACCCAGTACTTC.

The chain combines TRBV13 with TRBJ2-7; D perhaps matches TRBD1 (6 bases). Per the germline V gene, CDR1 is PRHDT and CDR2 is FYEKMQ (reference sequence). Trimming took 5 bases from V and 6 from J, leaving 14 bases between them. The CDR3 spans 13 residues. The chain's CDR3 is CASSQGYRAEQYF. The CDR3 bases are TGTGCCAGCAGCCAGGGCTACAGGGCCGAGCAGTACTTC.

This clone was recorded many times. V usage is TRBV19 and J usage is TRBJ2-3; 9 bases fit TRBD1. V lost 7 bases, J lost 5 bases, and 16 bases stayed unmatched. The CDR3 length is 17 residues. Germline lookup yields CDR1 LNHDA and CDR2 SQIVND (reference sequence). The CDR3 coding sequence is TGTGCCAGTACCATATCAAGTCCGGGACAGGGAAAAGATACGCAGTATTTT. Translated, it gives CASTISSPGQGKDTQYF.

V usage is TRBV6-5 and J usage is TRBJ1-1, with TRBD1 matching over 7 bases. Trimming at V came to 0 bases and at J to 6 bases, leaving 7 bases not matched to a gene. In germline, CDR1 is MNHEY, CDR2 SVGAGI. CDR3 length equals 15 residues. In DNA form, the CDR3 reads TGTGCCAGCAGTTACTCGAGGGCAGGGGGTGCTGAAGCTTTCTTT. This gives the protein CASSYSRAGGAEAFF.

The rearrangement joins TRBV19 to TRBJ1-1; the match to TRBD1 covers 11 bases. CDR1 and CDR2 (germline): LNHDA, SQIVND (reference sequence). V shed 0 bases and J 4 bases; nucleotides not matched to a gene: 1. The CDR3 loop spans 15 amino acids. The CDR3 is CASSIEGTGGTEAFF. The CDR3 DNA reads as TGTGCCAGTAGTATAGAGGGGACAGGGGGCACTGAAGCTTTCTTT.